This T cell receptor (beta chain) was retrieved from a study of T cell clones after liver transplantation. At the level of the study: In this trial, immunosuppression withdrawal was attempted within 2 years of liver transplant. TCRbeta sequencing after a pre-transplant mixed lymphocyte reaction identified graft-donor-reactive clones, later tracked in post-transplant blood.

V was clipped by 8 bases and J by 6 bases, with 20 bases between them. Germline CDR1 MNHEY, CDR2 SVGAGI. The CDR3 loop spans 14 amino acids. Produced via immunoSEQ multiplex PCR; TCRdb's table is partial and in-frame only. The sample records just over 80,000 clones, about 84% being singletons. The TCR originated in a human patient who received a liver transplant. Some T cells could come from the graft donor. The material sequenced was CD4+ T cells from blood, taken 45 to 47 months after liver transplant. The chain joins TRBV6-5 to TRBJ2-7; tentatively, D is TRBD1 or TRBD2 (5 bases each). The CDR3 coding sequence is TGTGCCAGCGGGACCCAGGGAAGGCAGAGCGAGCAGTACTTC. Amino acid sequence: CASGTQGRQSEQYF.